Here is one T cell receptor beta chain with its context. What it binds is not known. The CDR3 runs 15 residues. V was pared by 1 base and J by 1 base, with 7 bases between. CDR1 LNHNV and CDR2 YYDKDF come from the germline V gene (reference sequence). This sample was taken from a study of OX40 agonist ivuxolimab in advanced cancers. The table came from immunoSEQ multiplex PCR; TCRdb's copy has only in-frame clones and leaves some out. This sample yields 70,000 or so clones, of which about 94% are seen a single time; more than 7.5% belongs to the top ten. Whole-study results and caveats: Some patients who did not respond also had low normalized T-cell clonal expansion. Partial responders at 0.1-3.0 mg/kg showed near-lowest clonal expansion. CD4+ and CD8+ T cells in blood underwent clonal expansion by week 6 at 0.1 to 3.0 mg/kg.

This sequence was found in an adult with an advanced solid tumor such as melanoma, head and neck, liver or kidney cancer. This chain links TRBV15 with TRBJ1-4, with no clear D. The material was CD4+ or CD8+ T cells sorted from blood, obtained in a trial of the OX40 agonist ivuxolimab. CDR3 protein: CATSRAQRTNEKLFF. CDR3 bases: TGTGCCACCAGCAGAGCTCAGCGAACTAATGAAAAACTGTTTTTT.